This section outlines one TCR beta chain sequence together with its context. This sample is part of a study of technical replicates of blood from a few donors. The data were produced by immunoSEQ multiplex PCR, yet TCRdb's version contains in-frame clones alone and is incomplete. The sample includes fewer than 85,000 clones, 92% seen only once; the top ten take 0.4% to 0.5%. The CDR3 is made up of 17 amino acids. With 1 base removed from V and 8 bases from J, the gap between germline ends came to 23 bases. CDR1 MNHEY and CDR2 SMNVEV come from the germline V gene (reference sequence). The receptor was derived from a human donor in good health. V and J are TRBV27 and TRBJ1-2; D call uncertain. The sample was T cells isolated from PBMCs. The CDR3 reads CASSLYGQAEGSIGYTF. The CDR3 DNA reads TGTGCCAGCAGTTTATATGGGCAGGCAGAAGGATCAATCGGCTACACCTTC.